A single sample gave rise to the 3 T cell receptor beta chains below, sequenced in a study of response to subunit inactivated influenza vaccine. Via MiXCR, TCRdb re-called the RT-PCR reads, giving one row per CDR3 protein. The sample lists around 300,000 distinct CDR3 sequences, around 20% occurring once. The source material was PBMCs from blood, sampled roughly 20 months after vaccination. These TCRs come from a man between 50 and 69 years old who received an inactivated influenza vaccine.

This clonotype was seen more than once but under ten times. The chain is built from TRBV4-1 and TRBJ1-2; D possibly corresponds to TRBD1 (6 bases). V lost 3 bases, J lost 3 bases, and 14 bases lay in between. The CDR3 runs to 15 residues. Germline lookup yields CDR1 MGHRA and CDR2 YSYEKL. This CDR3 reads CASSQHQGLDYGYTF. CDR3 coding DNA: TGCGCCAGCAGCCAGCATCAGGGGTTAGACTATGGCTACACCTTC.

This clonotype has just a few counts. The V call is TRBV11-2, the J call TRBJ2-3; 9 nucleotides align to TRBD1. The CDR3 sequence is 18 residues long. V lost 6 bases, J lost 1 base, and 14 bases stayed unmatched. Germline assignment: CDR1 SGHAT and CDR2 FQNNGV. The CDR3 DNA is TGTGCCAGCAGTTTTGAAAGTTGGGGGGACAGGGGCACAGATACGCAGTATTTT. This codes for CASSFESWGDRGTDTQYF.

A remark on this clonotype: Just one base apart from a much larger clone, this may be a read error. The V gene is TRBV24-1, the J gene TRBJ2-1, with 8 bases aligning to TRBD2. The CDR3 length is 15 residues. V was clipped by 5 bases and J by 5 bases; unmatched bases: 7. In germline, CDR1 is KGHDR, CDR2 SFDVKD. DNA of the CDR3: TGTGCCACCAGTGCCCGCCCAGCGGGGGACAATGAGCAGTTCTTC. Its protein is CATSARPAGDNEQFF.